This T cell receptor (beta chain) stems from a study of radiation and T cells in renal cell carcinoma. On the study more broadly: Nephrectomy followed 15 Gy stereotactic body radiation by 4 weeks.

With 3 bases removed from V and 4 bases from J, the gap between germline ends came to 7 bases. There are 13 residues in the CDR3. Germline V gene sequence: CDR1 SGHTA, CDR2 FQGNSA. The data were produced by immunoSEQ multiplex PCR, yet TCRdb's version contains in-frame clones alone and is incomplete. The repertoire holds around 60,000 clones, with just over 75% as singletons. Time point specified: blood 2 weeks post-SBRT. The treatment is: 15 Gy SBRT to primary tumor, nephrectomy 4 weeks later. Clear cell pathology was present in this patient's renal cell carcinoma. This sequence originates from a man aged 60-69 years with renal cell carcinoma. The sample here was blood, taken from a patient whose treatment included radiotherapy and nephrectomy. The chain employs TRBV7-2 and TRBJ1-5; D unclear. CDR3 region: CASSLGQNQPQHF. The CDR3 DNA reads TGTGCCAGCAGCTTGGGTCAGAATCAGCCCCAGCATTTT.